This T cell receptor (beta chain) appears in the sequencing data of a study of spatial heterogeneity in lung cancer. Findings of the study overall: Expanded alpha and beta TCR counts within tumors tracked tumor mutation counts.

Carried by each TCR cDNA molecule was a unique molecular identifier. Each CDR3 protein gets one entry after TCRdb re-called the 5' RACE reads with MiXCR. The table records approximately 8,500 distinct CDR3 sequences, 10% to 15% of them present only once. Time point given: sample taken at primary tumor resection. The donor population consisted of some 70 patients with untreated, early-stage non-small cell lung cancer. Germline V gives CDR1 DFQATT, CDR2 SNEGSKA (reference sequence). V was pared by 2 bases and J by 4 bases, with 6 bases between. The CDR3 totals 11 residues. This clonotype is termed medium-sized. As yet, its antigen is unknown.

The sequencing used lung tumor tissue, collected at surgery. The sequence derives from a male donor with early-stage non-small cell lung cancer. The chain has TRBV20-1 and TRBJ2-7; maybe TRBD2 (5 bases). CDR3 sequence (DNA): TGCAGTGCTAGAACGGGGTACGAGCAGTACTTC. Translating it yields CSARTGYEQYF.